Sequencing of this T cell receptor beta chain was carried out in a study of patients and donors after allogeneic stem cell transplantation. From the RT-PCR reads, TCRdb called clonotypes with MiXCR, one entry per CDR3 protein. The sample consists of 390,000 or so distinct CDR3 sequences, around 15% of them appearing once. J lost 4 bases, V lost 2 bases, and 7 bases had no gene match. Germline loops: CDR1 SGHVS, CDR2 FQNEAQ. The CDR3 contains 16 residues. This chain joins TRBV7-8 and TRBJ2-3, with 9 bases lining up with TRBD2. Sequences were obtained from blood, either unsorted or a sorted T cell fraction (not recorded which). This receptor was identified in a human donor who was either an allogeneic HSCT recipient or a stem cell or donor lymphocyte infusion donor (not recorded which). It is not recorded whose cells these are; they may come from a transplant donor. CDR3 in DNA: TGTGCCAGCAGCTTATATCGCGGGAGGGCCCCAGATACGCAGTATTTT. Translating it yields CASSLYRGRAPDTQYF.